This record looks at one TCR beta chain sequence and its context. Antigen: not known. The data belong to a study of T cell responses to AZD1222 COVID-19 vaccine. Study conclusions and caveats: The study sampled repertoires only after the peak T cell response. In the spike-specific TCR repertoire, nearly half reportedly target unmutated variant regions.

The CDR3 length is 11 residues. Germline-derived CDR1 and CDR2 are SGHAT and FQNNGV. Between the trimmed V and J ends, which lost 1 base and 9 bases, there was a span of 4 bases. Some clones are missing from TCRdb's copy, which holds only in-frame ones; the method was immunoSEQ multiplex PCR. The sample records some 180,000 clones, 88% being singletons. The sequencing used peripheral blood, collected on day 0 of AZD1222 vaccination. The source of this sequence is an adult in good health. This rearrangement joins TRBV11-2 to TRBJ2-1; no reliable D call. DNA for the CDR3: TGTGCCAGCAGCTTAGCCGGTGAGCAGTTCTTC. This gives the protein CASSLAGEQFF.